Reported below is one TCR beta chain. Antigen unknown. This entry comes from a study of T cell responses to AZD1222 COVID-19 vaccine. Study-wide points: Only a handful of AZD1222 recipients, several in all, had baseline seropositivity.

Some clones are missing from TCRdb's copy, which holds only in-frame ones; the method was immunoSEQ multiplex PCR. This sample's table has over 120,000 clones. Specimen: peripheral blood. The source of this sequence is an adult in good health.

The CDR3: CASSMIPGRGLYYGYTF. The CDR3 coding sequence is TGTGCCAGTAGTATGATCCCGGGTAGAGGGCTATATTATGGCTACACCTTC. The chain couples TRBV19 to TRBJ1-2, with unresolved D. The length of the CDR3 is 17 residues. V dropped 3 bases and J dropped 5 bases, with 22 bases sitting between them. Germline assignment: CDR1 LNHDA and CDR2 SQIVND (reference sequence).